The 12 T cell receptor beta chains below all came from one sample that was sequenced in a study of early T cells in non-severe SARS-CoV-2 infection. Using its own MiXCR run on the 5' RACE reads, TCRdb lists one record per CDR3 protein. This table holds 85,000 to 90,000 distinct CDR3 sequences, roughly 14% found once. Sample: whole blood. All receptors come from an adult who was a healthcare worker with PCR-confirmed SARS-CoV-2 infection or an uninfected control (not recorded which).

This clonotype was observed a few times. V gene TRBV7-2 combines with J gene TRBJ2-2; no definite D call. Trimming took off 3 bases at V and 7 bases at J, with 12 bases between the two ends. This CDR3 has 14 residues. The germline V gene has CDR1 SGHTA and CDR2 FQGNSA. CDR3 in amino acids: CASSLGTSGGELFF. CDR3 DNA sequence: TGTGCCAGCAGCTTGGGTACCTCCGGCGGGGAGCTGTTTTTT.

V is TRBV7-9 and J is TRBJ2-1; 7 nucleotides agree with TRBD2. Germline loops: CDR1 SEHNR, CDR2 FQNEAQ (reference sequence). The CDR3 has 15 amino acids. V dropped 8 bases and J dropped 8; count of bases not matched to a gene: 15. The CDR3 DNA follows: TGTGCCAGCCTCCTGGGAGGGACTAAGGGCGATGAGCAGTTCTTC. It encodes CASLLGGTKGDEQFF.

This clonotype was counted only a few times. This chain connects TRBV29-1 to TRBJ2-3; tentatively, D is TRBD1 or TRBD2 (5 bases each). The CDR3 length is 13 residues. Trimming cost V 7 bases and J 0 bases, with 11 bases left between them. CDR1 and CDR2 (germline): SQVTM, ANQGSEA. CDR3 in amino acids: CSGGNPSTDTQYF. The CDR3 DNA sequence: TGCAGCGGGGGGAACCCTAGCACAGATACGCAGTATTTT.

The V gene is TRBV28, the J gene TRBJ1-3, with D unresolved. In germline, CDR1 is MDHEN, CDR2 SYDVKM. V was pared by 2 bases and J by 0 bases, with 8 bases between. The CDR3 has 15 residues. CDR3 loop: CASSLKAISGNTIYF. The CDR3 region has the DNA TGTGCCAGCAGTTTAAAGGCAATCTCTGGAAACACCATATATTTT.

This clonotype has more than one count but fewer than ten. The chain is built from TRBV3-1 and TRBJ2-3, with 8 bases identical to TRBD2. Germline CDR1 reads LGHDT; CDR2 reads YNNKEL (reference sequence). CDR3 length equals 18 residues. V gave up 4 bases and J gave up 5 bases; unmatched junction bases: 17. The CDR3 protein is CASSPPGGRVQGGDTQYF. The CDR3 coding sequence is TGTGCCAGCAGCCCCCCGGGGGGGAGAGTGCAAGGGGGAGATACGCAGTATTTT.

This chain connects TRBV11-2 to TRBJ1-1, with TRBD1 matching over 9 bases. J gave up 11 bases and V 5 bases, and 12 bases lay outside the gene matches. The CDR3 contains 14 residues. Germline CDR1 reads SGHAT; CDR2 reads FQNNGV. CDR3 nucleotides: TGTGCCAGCAGCAACAACAGGGGGCCCGTTGTGGCTTTCTTT. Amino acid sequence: CASSNNRGPVVAFF.

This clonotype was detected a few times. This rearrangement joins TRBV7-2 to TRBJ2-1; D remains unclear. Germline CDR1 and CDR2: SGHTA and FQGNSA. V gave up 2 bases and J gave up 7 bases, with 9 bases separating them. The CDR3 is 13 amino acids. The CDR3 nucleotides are TGTGCCAGCAGCTTAATGCGTTTTAATGAGCAGTTCTTC. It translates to CASSLMRFNEQFF.

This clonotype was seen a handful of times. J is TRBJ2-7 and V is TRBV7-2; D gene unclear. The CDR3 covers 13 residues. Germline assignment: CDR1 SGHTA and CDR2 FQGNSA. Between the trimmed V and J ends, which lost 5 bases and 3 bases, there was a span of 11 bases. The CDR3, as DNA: TGTGCCAGCAGCCCTAATGTACGCTACGAGCAGTACGTC. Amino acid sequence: CASSPNVRYEQYV.

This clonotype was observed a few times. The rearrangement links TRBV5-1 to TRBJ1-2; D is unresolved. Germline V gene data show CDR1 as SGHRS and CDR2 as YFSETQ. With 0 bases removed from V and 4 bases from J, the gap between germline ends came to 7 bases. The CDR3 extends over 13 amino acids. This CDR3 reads CASSLGATYGYTF. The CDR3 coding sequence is TGCGCCAGCAGCTTGGGGGCGACCTATGGCTACACCTTC.

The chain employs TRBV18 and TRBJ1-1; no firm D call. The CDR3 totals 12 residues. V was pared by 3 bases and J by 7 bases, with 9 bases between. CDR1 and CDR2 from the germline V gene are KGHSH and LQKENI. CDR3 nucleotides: TGTGCCAGCTCACCCCCGGTGGGTGAAGCTTTCTTT. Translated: CASSPPVGEAFF.

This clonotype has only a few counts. This CDR3 reads CASSSSGSMGQPQHF. The CDR3, as DNA: TGTGCCAGCAGTTCCTCCGGGTCAATGGGACAGCCCCAGCATTTT. The chain couples TRBV28 to TRBJ1-5; no firm D call. This CDR3 has 15 amino acids. Germline CDR1 reads MDHEN; CDR2 reads SYDVKM. Trimming stripped 4 bases from V and 7 bases from J, with 17 bases between.

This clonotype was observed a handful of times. The CDR3 spells CAVFPRATIAPLPTETQYF. CDR3 nucleotides: TGTGCCGTATTCCCCCGGGCAACGATTGCCCCATTGCCTACAGAGACCCAGTACTTC. The rearrangement uses TRBV6-6 and TRBJ2-5; D is ambiguous. Trimming left V 11 bases short and J 4 bases short, with 35 bases between. This CDR3 is 19 amino acids long. Germline values: CDR1 MNHNY, CDR2 SVGAGI (reference sequence).